This entry lists 21 T cell receptor beta chains sequenced from one sample in a study of shared clonotypes between healthy human individuals. Profiled with immunoSEQ multiplex PCR; TCRdb holds only in-frame clones, not every one. Of more than 2 million clones in the sample, 90% to 96% were seen once. Sequenced sample: naive CD4+ T cells sorted from blood. The sample's subset: CD45RA+ positively selected. These receptors originate from a man between 18 and 35 years old in good health.

This chain uses TRBV6-6 with TRBJ1-2; D is unresolved. CDR3 length: 14 residues. The V gene's germline CDR1 is MNHNY and CDR2 SVGAGI (reference sequence). V was trimmed by 4 bases and J by 2 bases, leaving 11 bases between them. The CDR3 DNA reads as TGTGCCAGCAGTTCAACGACAAGAAACTATGGCTACACCTTC. Amino acids: CASSSTTRNYGYTF.

As concerns this clone: This specimen includes other DNA sequences encoding the same CDR3. The rearrangement links TRBV18 to TRBJ2-7; 10 bases fit TRBD1. The junction had 7 bases not matched to a gene; V was cut back by 6 bases and J by 2 bases. The CDR3 runs 15 residues. CDR1 is KGHSH and CDR2 is LQKENI in the germline V gene. The CDR3 reads CASSRTGTGAYEQYF. The CDR3 DNA sequence: TGTGCCAGCTCCCGAACCGGGACAGGGGCCTACGAGCAGTACTTC.

The chain links TRBV7-9 to TRBJ1-1; possibly TRBD1 for D (5 bases). The CDR3 is made up of 13 amino acids. Per germline, CDR1 SEHNR and CDR2 FQNEAQ (reference sequence). The germline V and J ends were trimmed by 11 bases and 1 base, with 14 bases remaining between them. The CDR3 coding sequence is TGTGCCCACGGGACCAGGGCGAACACTGAAGCTTTCTTT. Encoded protein: CAHGTRANTEAFF.

The chain employs TRBV9 and TRBJ2-7; D might be TRBD1 or TRBD2, each matching 5 bases. With 0 bases removed from V and 7 bases from J, the gap between germline ends came to 8 bases. The CDR3 length is 12 residues. Germline lookup yields CDR1 SGDLS and CDR2 YYNGEE. The CDR3 region has the DNA TGTGCCAGCAGCGTAGGGGACGGAGAGCAGTACTTC. Residues: CASSVGDGEQYF.

V usage is TRBV4-1 and J usage is TRBJ2-1, with 12 bases lining up with TRBD2. CDR3 length equals 15 residues. CDR1 and CDR2 from the germline V gene are MGHRA and YSYEKL. The V gene end was trimmed by 3 bases and the J gene end by 9 bases; junction bases not matched to a gene: 6. The CDR3 DNA reads TGCGCCAGCAGCCACCCCACGGGACTAGCGGGTGAGCAGTTCTTC. It codes for CASSHPTGLAGEQFF.

The rearrangement joins TRBV7-9 to TRBJ2-3; TRBD1 matches 11 bases. Looked up from germline, CDR1 is SEHNR and CDR2 is FQNEAQ (reference sequence). V lost 5 bases to trimming and J lost 4 bases; unmatched junction nucleotides: 8. CDR3 size: 16 residues. The CDR3 spells CASSTRDRGSPDTQYF. The CDR3 nucleotides read TGTGCCAGCAGCACCCGGGACAGGGGGTCCCCAGATACGCAGTATTTT.

This chain links TRBV7-9 with TRBJ1-6; 8 bases match TRBD1. V lost 5 bases to trimming and J lost 6 bases; unmatched junction nucleotides: 6. The CDR3 consists of 15 residues. Germline assignment: CDR1 SEHNR and CDR2 FQNEAQ (reference sequence). The CDR3 bases are TGTGCCAGCAGCACCTCAGGGGGCGGTAATTCACCCCTCCACTTT. Residues: CASSTSGGGNSPLHF.

The chain has TRBV19 and TRBJ2-6; 10 bases match TRBD1. The J segment lost 3 bases and the V segment lost 10 bases, leaving 9 bases of the junction unmatched. The CDR3 extends over 16 amino acids. Germline V lookup: CDR1 LNHDA, CDR2 SQIVND (reference sequence). This chain's CDR3 is CATPRDRGSGANVLTF. DNA for the CDR3: TGTGCCACCCCCCGGGACAGGGGTAGTGGGGCCAACGTCCTGACTTTC.

CDR3 nucleotides: TGCGCCAGCAGCTTGGACGGGACAGGGGGCAGTAGGTCCTACGAGCAGTACTTC. Its translation: CASSLDGTGGSRSYEQYF. The chain combines TRBV5-1 with TRBJ2-7, with 12 positions matching TRBD1. The V and J ends lost 0 bases and 1 base, in that order; junction bases with no gene match: 8. This CDR3 has 18 residues. Germline assignment: CDR1 SGHRS and CDR2 YFSETQ.

With respect to this clone: Other DNA sequences of this sample code for an identical CDR3. CDR3 sequence: CASSVEGRGNEQFF. The CDR3 DNA reads as TGTGCCAGCAGCGTAGAGGGCAGGGGAAATGAGCAGTTCTTC. V usage is TRBV9 and J usage is TRBJ2-1; tentatively, D is TRBD1 (6 bases). The V and J ends lost 0 bases and 7 bases respectively, with 11 bases between them. Germline V gene data show CDR1 as SGDLS and CDR2 as YYNGEE. This CDR3 is built from 14 residues.

This chain links TRBV13 with TRBJ2-3; D may be TRBD1 or TRBD2 (6 bases each). CDR1 and CDR2 from the germline V gene are PRHDT and FYEKMQ (reference sequence). This CDR3 region has 14 residues. V lost 3 bases to trimming and J lost 6 bases, with 13 bases between them. CDR3 sequence: CASSFEGGKDTQYF. The CDR3 DNA follows: TGTGCCAGCAGCTTTGAGGGGGGCAAGGATACGCAGTATTTT.

V usage is TRBV10-1 and J usage is TRBJ2-7, with TRBD1 matching 10 bases. The CDR3 is made up of 19 amino acids. Germline CDR1 and CDR2: WNHNN and SYGVQD (reference sequence). V trimming: 2 bases; J trimming: 3 bases; junction bases outside the gene matches: 16. In DNA form, the CDR3 reads TGCGCCAGCAGTGAGGTGTGGGGGTTAGGGACAGGGGCCAACTACGAGCAGTACTTC. Residues: CASSEVWGLGTGANYEQYF.

This clone was counted a single time. Here the CDR3 reads CASSATTGGTNEKLFF. CDR3 bases: TGTGCCAGCAGCGCTACCACAGGGGGGACTAATGAAAAACTGTTTTTT. The rearrangement joins TRBV5-5 to TRBJ1-4; 8 nucleotides match TRBD1. The CDR3 has 16 residues. CDR1 SGHKS and CDR2 YYEKEE come from the germline V gene (reference sequence). With 4 bases clipped from V and 2 bases from J, the junction kept 7 bases outside the gene matches.

V usage is TRBV29-1 and J usage is TRBJ2-2, with 11 positions matching TRBD1. CDR3 length: 12 residues. V gave up 7 bases and J gave up 7 bases; unmatched junction bases: 2. CDR1 SQVTM and CDR2 ANQGSEA come from the germline V gene. This CDR3 reads CSGTGGSGELFF. In DNA form, the CDR3 reads TGCAGCGGGACAGGGGGCAGCGGGGAGCTGTTTTTT.

The chain links TRBV29-1 to TRBJ2-5; 8 nucleotides line up with TRBD2. V trimming: 6 bases; J trimming: 5 bases; junction bases outside the gene matches: 5. Germline V lookup: CDR1 SQVTM, CDR2 ANQGSEA. CDR3 length equals 12 residues. CDR3 loop: CSVGRAGETQYF. The CDR3 DNA follows: TGCAGCGTCGGGAGGGCAGGGGAGACCCAGTACTTC.

This chain links TRBV19 with TRBJ1-5; D is possibly TRBD1 (5 bases). Germline-derived CDR1 and CDR2 are LNHDA and SQIVND (reference sequence). The V end lost 1 base, the J end lost 0 bases, and 13 bases lay between the germline ends. There are 17 residues in the CDR3. The CDR3 loop reads CASSIAGTRHSNQPQHF. The DNA of the CDR3 is TGTGCCAGTAGTATAGCGGGGACCCGGCATAGCAATCAGCCCCAGCATTTT.

This sequence joins TRBV9 and TRBJ2-3; 7 nucleotides agree with TRBD2. Germline-derived CDR1 and CDR2 are SGDLS and YYNGEE. The length of the CDR3 is 14 residues. V lost 0 bases to trimming and J lost 7 bases; unmatched junction nucleotides: 5. The CDR3 region has the DNA TGTGCCAGCAGCGTAGATGAGCGGGGAAATACGCAGTATTTT. This gives the protein CASSVDERGNTQYF.

This clone showed up just once. The J gene is TRBJ1-2, the V gene TRBV2; unclear D gene. Germline V gene sequence: CDR1 SNHLY, CDR2 FYNNEI. The V and J ends lost 6 bases and 4 bases respectively, with 15 bases between them. This CDR3 contains 14 residues. CDR3 residues: CASRISVFGYGYTF. The CDR3 DNA sequence: TGTGCCAGCAGGATATCTGTTTTTGGCTATGGCTACACCTTC.

The V gene is TRBV5-1, the J gene TRBJ2-1; D is unclear. Per germline, CDR1 SGHRS and CDR2 YFSETQ. With 1 base removed from V and 2 bases from J, the gap between germline ends came to 7 bases. There are 14 residues in the CDR3. CDR3 sequence reads: CASSLYEAYNEQFF. The CDR3 DNA reads TGCGCCAGCAGCTTGTATGAAGCCTACAATGAGCAGTTCTTC. Full variable domain (remainder filled in from reference TRBV5-1 and TRBJ2-1): KAGVTQTPRYLIKTRGQQVTLSCSPISGHRSVSWYQQTPGQGLQFLFEYFSETQRNKGNFPGRFSGRQFSNSRSEMNVSTLELGDSALYLCASSLYEAYNEQFFGPGTRLTVL.

CDR3 nucleotides: TGCAGTGCTACGGCCCGAAACACCATATATTTT. It encodes CSATARNTIYF. This chain connects TRBV20-1 to TRBJ1-3, with no clear D. Germline V gene sequence: CDR1 DFQATT, CDR2 SNEGSKA (reference sequence). This CDR3 region has 11 residues. With 4 bases removed from V and 5 bases from J, the gap between germline ends came to 6 bases.

Regarding this clone: The same CDR3 can be traced to other DNA sequences in this sample. The CDR3 sequence is CASSLVLGEQFF. DNA of the CDR3: TGTGCCAGCAGCTTAGTTCTGGGGGAGCAGTTCTTC. The chain recombines TRBV7-8 with TRBJ2-1; D gene unclear. The germline gives CDR1 SGHVS, CDR2 FQNEAQ. The CDR3 is made up of 12 amino acids. V lost 1 base to trimming and J lost 10 bases, with 8 bases between them. The whole variable domain, remainder taken from reference TRBV7-8 and TRBJ2-1, is GAGVSQSPRYKVAKRGQDVALRCDPISGHVSLFWYQQALGQGPEFLTYFQNEAQLDKSGLPSDRFFAERPEGSVSTLKIQRTQQEDSAVYLCASSLVLGEQFFGPGTRLTVL.